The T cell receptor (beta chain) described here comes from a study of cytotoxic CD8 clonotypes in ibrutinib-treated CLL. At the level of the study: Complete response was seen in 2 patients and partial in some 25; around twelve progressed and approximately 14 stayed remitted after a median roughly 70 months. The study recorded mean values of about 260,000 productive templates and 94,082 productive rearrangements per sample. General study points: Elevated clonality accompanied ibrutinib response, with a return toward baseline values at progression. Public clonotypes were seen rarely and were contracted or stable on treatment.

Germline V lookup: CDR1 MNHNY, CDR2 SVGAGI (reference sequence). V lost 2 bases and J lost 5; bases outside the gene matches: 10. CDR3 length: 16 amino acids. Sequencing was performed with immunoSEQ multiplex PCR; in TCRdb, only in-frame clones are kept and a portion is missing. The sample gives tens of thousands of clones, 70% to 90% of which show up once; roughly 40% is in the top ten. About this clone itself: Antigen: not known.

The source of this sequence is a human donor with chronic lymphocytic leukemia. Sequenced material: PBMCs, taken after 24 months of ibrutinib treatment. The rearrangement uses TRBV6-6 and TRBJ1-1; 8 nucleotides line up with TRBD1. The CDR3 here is CASSYGWTGSRTEAFF. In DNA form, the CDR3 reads TGTGCCAGCAGTTACGGTTGGACAGGGTCTAGGACTGAAGCTTTCTTT.